This entry lists 18 T cell receptor beta chains sequenced from one sample in a study of cytomegalovirus exposure and HLA in healthy donors. Method: immunoSEQ multiplex PCR; TCRdb's copy keeps in-frame clones and lacks some. Of about 73,000 clones listed, around 94% are singletons. The sequenced sample consisted of PBMCs. Receptors were obtained from a woman between 18 and 30 years old in good health and CMV-seropositive.

The gene calls are TRBV28 and TRBJ1-3; TRBD1 agrees at 9 bases. V lost 9 bases to trimming and J lost 2 bases; unmatched junction nucleotides: 5. Germline assignment: CDR1 MDHEN and CDR2 SYDVKM. This CDR3 spans 14 amino acids. CDR3 sequence: CASSTGGPGNTIYF. The CDR3 coding sequence is TGTGCCAGTTCTACAGGGGGCCCTGGAAACACCATATATTTT. Based on the CDR3 plus reference TRBV28 and TRBJ1-3, the full variable domain is DVKVTQSSRYLVKRTGEKVFLECVQDMDHENMFWYRQDPGLGLRLIYFSYDVKMKEKGDIPEGYSVSREKKERFSLILESASTNQTSMYLCASSTGGPGNTIYFGEGSWLTVV.

This clone was picked up one time. V is TRBV5-1 and J is TRBJ1-1; 7 bases align to TRBD1. The junction had 4 bases not matched to a gene; V was cut back by 4 bases and J by 4 bases. The CDR3 is 13 amino acids. From germline, CDR1 is SGHRS and CDR2 YFSETQ. As DNA, the CDR3 is TGCGCCAGCAGCCTAGGGACAGTCACTGAAGCTTTCTTT. It codes for CASSLGTVTEAFF.

DNA of the CDR3: TGTGCCAGCAGCTTCAACAGTTTGTACTACGAGCAGTACTTC. Residues: CASSFNSLYYEQYF. The chain carries TRBV5-5 and TRBJ2-7, with D unresolved. Germline V CDR1 and CDR2: SGHKS, YYEKEE (reference sequence). Deletions cut 2 bases from V and 3 bases from J, with 12 bases between. CDR3 length: 14 amino acids.

In its sample, this clone was seen once. The chain uses TRBV27 and TRBJ1-2; D may be TRBD1 (6 bases). Trimming stripped 6 bases from V and 8 bases from J, with 16 bases between. The CDR3 consists of 13 residues. Germline loops: CDR1 MNHEY, CDR2 SMNVEV (reference sequence). The CDR3 protein is CASSLGGANGYTF. Written as DNA, the CDR3 is TGTGCCAGCAGCCTTGGGGGGGCGAACGGCTACACCTTC.

This sequence joins TRBV19 and TRBJ1-2; 7 bases line up with TRBD1. CDR1 and CDR2 (germline): LNHDA, SQIVND (reference sequence). The CDR3 is 14 residues long. The trim removed 8 bases at V and 3 bases at J, leaving 9 bases unmatched. The CDR3 region is CASRQKGTDYGYTF. In nucleotides, the CDR3 is TGTGCCAGTCGCCAAAAAGGGACAGACTATGGCTACACCTTC.

The chain carries TRBV29-1 and TRBJ2-1; TRBD2 is a possible D gene (6 bases). This CDR3 spans 14 amino acids. The V gene's germline CDR1 is SQVTM and CDR2 ANQGSEA. Trimming took 5 bases from V and 2 from J, leaving 13 bases between them. CDR3 residues: CSVRDAGTYNEQFF. The CDR3 DNA reads as TGCAGCGTTAGGGATGCGGGGACCTACAATGAGCAGTTCTTC.

This chain joins TRBV27 and TRBJ2-6, with 8 bases aligning to TRBD1. Trimming cost V 6 bases and J 0 bases; bases outside gene matches: 13. The CDR3 covers 19 residues. Germline V gene sequence: CDR1 MNHEY, CDR2 SMNVEV (reference sequence). CDR3 residues: CASRTLRTGLLSGANVLTF. The CDR3 DNA reads TGTGCCAGCAGAACTCTGAGGACAGGGCTGCTCTCTGGGGCCAACGTCCTGACTTTC.

This chain links TRBV29-1 with TRBJ2-7; maybe TRBD1 (6 bases). CDR3 size: 12 residues. Trimming pared 7 bases from V and 6 bases from J, leaving 16 bases between. From germline, CDR1 is SQVTM and CDR2 ANQGSEA. As DNA, the CDR3 is TGCAGCGCCGGCGGCAGGGGAAGCGAGCAGTACTTC. Translating it yields CSAGGRGSEQYF.

V and J are TRBV19 and TRBJ2-5, with 7 bases identical to TRBD2. The CDR3 is made up of 19 amino acids. V was pared by 1 base and J by 1 base, with 15 bases of the junction left unmatched. From germline, CDR1 is LNHDA and CDR2 SQIVND (reference sequence). For the CDR3, the DNA is TGTGCCAGTAGTATAGGCCGCCAGGGAGCGGGGCACTTCCAAGAGACCCAGTACTTC. Encoded protein: CASSIGRQGAGHFQETQYF.

V gene TRBV19 combines with J gene TRBJ1-6; 9 bases fit TRBD1. Germline CDR1 is LNHDA and CDR2 is SQIVND (reference sequence). The CDR3 spans 15 residues. V lost 5 bases to trimming and J lost 6 bases; unmatched junction nucleotides: 5. The chain's CDR3 is CASSSGQGFNSPLHF. As DNA, the CDR3 is TGTGCCAGTAGTTCGGGACAGGGATTTAATTCACCCCTCCACTTT.

The chain has TRBV2 and TRBJ2-7, with unresolved D. V lost 7 bases and J 3 bases, leaving 7 bases between the germline ends. The CDR3 is 11 amino acids. Per the germline V gene, CDR1 is SNHLY and CDR2 is FYNNEI. The DNA of the CDR3 is TGTGCCAGCATTGCTAGCTACGAGCAGTACTTC. The encoded protein is CASIASYEQYF.

The CDR3 here is CASSLVATPQGARNTEAFF. CDR3 bases: TGTGCCAGCAGCTTAGTGGCCACACCTCAGGGGGCGAGGAACACTGAAGCTTTCTTT. The chain employs TRBV7-2 and TRBJ1-1; TRBD1 matches at 8 bases. This CDR3 is 19 amino acids long. Germline CDR1 is SGHTA and CDR2 is FQGNSA. Germline trimming cut 1 base from V and 1 base from J; bases unmatched to any gene: 14.

The chain has TRBV18 and TRBJ1-6; 8 nucleotides align to TRBD1. CDR1 is KGHSH and CDR2 is LQKENI in the germline V gene. The CDR3 has 15 residues. V was pared by 6 bases and J by 7 bases, with 8 bases of the junction left unmatched. CDR3 sequence (DNA): TGTGCCAGCTCGCCCGACAGGGGAAAGAATTCACCCCTCCACTTT. Residues: CASSPDRGKNSPLHF.

This clone was seen only a few times. This sequence joins TRBV30 and TRBJ1-2, with D possibly being TRBD1 (6 bases). V was shortened by 4 bases and J by 4 bases, with 16 bases between the two germline ends. Germline CDR1 GTSNPN, CDR2 SVGIG (reference sequence). This CDR3 is built from 14 residues. CDR3 nucleotides: TGTGCCTGGACCTTAAAGGGGGGGATCTATGGCTACACCTTC. Protein: CAWTLKGGIYGYTF.

J is TRBJ1-2 and V is TRBV6-5; 9 positions agree with TRBD1. The germline gives CDR1 MNHEY, CDR2 SVGAGI. V dropped 6 bases and J dropped 8; count of bases not matched to a gene: 7. The CDR3 consists of 13 residues. The CDR3 region is CASRPQGARGYTF. The DNA of the CDR3 is TGTGCCAGCAGGCCACAGGGGGCGCGGGGCTACACCTTC.

CDR3 nucleotide sequence: TGTGCCAGCAGCTTGAACAGGGCCGATGGCATTCAGTACTTC. Protein product: CASSLNRADGIQYF. The chain couples TRBV7-2 to TRBJ2-4; D possibly corresponds to TRBD1 (6 bases). The CDR3 totals 14 residues. Trimming left V 3 bases short and J 9 bases short, with 15 bases between. CDR1 is SGHTA, CDR2 FQGNSA, per germline. Full variable domain (missing parts from reference TRBV7-2 and TRBJ2-4): GAGVSQSPSNKVTEKGKDVELRCDPISGHTALYWYRQSLGQGLEFLIYFQGNSAPDKSGLPSDRFSAERTGGSVSTLTIQRTQQEDSAVYLCASSLNRADGIQYFGAGTRLSVL.

Notes on this clone: Other DNA sequences from this sample encode an identical CDR3 as well. CDR3: CASRTGANTEAFF. The CDR3 nucleotides read TGCGCCAGCAGAACAGGGGCGAACACTGAAGCTTTCTTT. The J gene is TRBJ1-1, the V gene TRBV5-1, with 7 bases fitting TRBD1. The germline gives CDR1 SGHRS, CDR2 YFSETQ. J was trimmed by 1 base and V by 5 bases; bases with no gene match: 2. The CDR3 sequence is 13 residues long.

V is TRBV28 and J is TRBJ2-7, with D maybe TRBD1 (6 bases). CDR1 is MDHEN, CDR2 SYDVKM, per germline. The CDR3 totals 15 residues. Trimming shortened V by 5 bases and J by 4 bases, and 18 bases separated the two germline ends. The CDR3 region is CASSPYPGQSYEQYF. The CDR3 bases are TGTGCCAGCAGTCCATACCCGGGACAATCATACGAGCAGTACTTC.